These 15 T cell receptor beta chains came from one sample sequenced in a study of blood T cell repertoires in COVID-19. Profiling relied on immunoSEQ multiplex PCR, and the TCRdb table lists in-frame clones only, not all of them. There are about 46,000 clones in the sample; under 85% occur only once, and roughly 10% lies in the top ten. Material: peripheral blood. The source is a man aged 55 to 69 with acute or convalescent COVID-19.

V gene TRBV6-5 combines with J gene TRBJ1-6; tentatively, D is TRBD1 (5 bases). The germline V and J ends were trimmed by 6 bases and 10 bases, with 13 bases remaining between them. From germline, CDR1 is MNHEY and CDR2 SVGAGI. The CDR3 spans 13 residues. CDR3 protein: CASRTLRGSPLHF. The CDR3 nucleotides read TGTGCCAGCAGGACCTTGCGGGGGTCACCCCTCCACTTT.

The chain uses TRBV7-8 and TRBJ2-1; 12 bases are shared with TRBD1. This CDR3 region has 15 residues. V lost 1 base, J lost 7 bases, and 2 bases stayed unmatched. Germline V gene data show CDR1 as SGHVS and CDR2 as FQNEAQ. CDR3 bases: TGTGCCAGCAGCTTAGTGGGACAGGGGGCTAATGAGCAGTTCTTC. The encoded protein is CASSLVGQGANEQFF.

CDR3 coding DNA: TGCGCCAGCAGTGAGTCGACTCGGGGGGGAGAAGCTTTCTTT. Translated, it gives CASSESTRGGEAFF. The chain recombines TRBV10-1 with TRBJ1-1, with a tentative D call TRBD1 (5 bases). The CDR3 runs 14 residues. Trimming pared 0 bases from V and 8 bases from J, leaving 13 bases between. Germline CDR1 is WNHNN and CDR2 is SYGVQD (reference sequence).

This chain uses TRBV4-1 with TRBJ1-5, with D uncertain. This CDR3 comprises 15 residues. In germline, CDR1 is MGHRA, CDR2 YSYEKL. V lost 1 base and J lost 1, with 8 bases in between. DNA of the CDR3: TGCGCCAGCAGCCAAGTCCTGAGGAGCAATCAGCCCCAGCATTTT. This sequence encodes CASSQVLRSNQPQHF.

The chain carries TRBV6-5 and TRBJ1-1, with 9 bases aligning to TRBD1. Germline CDR1 and CDR2: MNHEY and SVGAGI. This CDR3 is built from 16 residues. The J segment lost 1 base and the V segment lost 4 bases, leaving 7 bases of the junction unmatched. Here the CDR3 DNA reads TGTGCCAGCAGTTCCGGGGACAGGGCTGGGAACACTGAAGCTTTCTTT. It is translated as CASSSGDRAGNTEAFF.

The gene calls are TRBV6-5 and TRBJ1-2; D is unresolved. Germline V lookup: CDR1 MNHEY, CDR2 SVGAGI. This CDR3 contains 15 residues. V was cut by 7 bases and J by 1 base, with 16 bases left in between. The CDR3 region has the DNA TGTGCCAGCACCTTTGGAACGGGGAGTAACTATGGCTACACCTTC. Translated: CASTFGTGSNYGYTF.

The chain couples TRBV7-3 to TRBJ2-2, with D uncertain. The germline V gene encodes CDR1 SGHTA and CDR2 FQGTGA. The germline V and J ends were trimmed by 2 bases and 0 bases, with 10 bases remaining between them. The CDR3 covers 16 residues. Written as DNA, the CDR3 is TGTGCCAGCAGCTTATCAGGAACAGCGAACACCGGGGAGCTGTTTTTT. Amino acids: CASSLSGTANTGELFF.

The CDR3 protein is CASSYGGTMETQYF. CDR3 coding DNA: TGTGCCAGCAGTTATGGGGGGACGATGGAGACCCAGTACTTC. The J gene is TRBJ2-5, the V gene TRBV6-5, with a weak D call TRBD2 (6 bases). Germline values: CDR1 MNHEY, CDR2 SVGAGI. The CDR3 length is 14 residues. V was trimmed by 3 bases and J by 5 bases, leaving 13 bases between them.

V usage is TRBV3-1 (or the pseudogene TRBV3-2) and J usage is TRBJ2-1, with D tentatively TRBD2 (6 bases). The CDR3 consists of 15 residues. Germline CDR1 LGHDT, CDR2 YNNKEL (reference sequence). Trimming removed 4 bases from V and 2 bases from J, with 12 bases in between. The CDR3 DNA reads as TGTGCCAGCAGCCGCACGGGACTTACCTACAATGAGCAGTTCTTC. This codes for CASSRTGLTYNEQFF.

J is TRBJ1-5 and V is TRBV2, with TRBD1 identical over 8 bases. The CDR3 extends over 15 amino acids. Germline lookup yields CDR1 SNHLY and CDR2 FYNNEI. With 6 bases clipped from V and 0 bases from J, the junction kept 4 bases outside the gene matches. The CDR3 sequence: CASRSGGYSNQPQHF. The CDR3 DNA sequence: TGTGCCAGCAGATCAGGGGGCTATAGCAATCAGCCCCAGCATTTT.

The V gene is TRBV5-8, the J gene TRBJ1-1, with 8 bases fitting TRBD1. CDR1 is SGHTS and CDR2 is YDEGEE in the germline V gene. V lost 5 bases and J lost 0; bases outside the gene matches: 6. The CDR3 runs 15 residues. The CDR3 here is CASRRTGMMNTEAFF. As DNA, the CDR3 is TGTGCCAGCAGGAGGACAGGGATGATGAACACTGAAGCTTTCTTT. The full variable domain, rest sourced from reference TRBV5-8 and TRBJ1-1, is EAGVTQSPTHLIKTRGQQATLRCSPISGHTSVYWYQQALGLGLQFLLWYDEGEERNRGNFPPRFSGRQFPNYSSELNVNALELEDSALYLCASRRTGMMNTEAFFGQGTRLTVV.

This clone was found a few times. One junction end disagrees with the germline gene, perhaps due to a read error. The chain employs TRBV7-7 and TRBJ2-7, with 9 positions matching TRBD1. This CDR3 has 13 residues. Per the germline V gene, CDR1 is SSHAT and CDR2 is FNYEAQ (reference sequence). CDR3 sequence (DNA): TGTGCTAGCAGCTTAGACAGGGGGAACGAGCAGTACTTC. This gives the protein CASSLDRGNEQYF.

The rearrangement uses TRBV19 and TRBJ1-2, with 8 nucleotides matching TRBD1. The germline CDR1 and CDR2 sequences are LNHDA and SQIVND (reference sequence). The CDR3 has 15 residues. Trimming removed 3 bases from V and 3 bases from J; junction bases left unmatched: 6. In DNA form, the CDR3 reads TGTGCCAGTAGTATGGGACAGGCCTACTACTATGGCTACACCTTC. The encoded protein is CASSMGQAYYYGYTF.

This rearrangement joins TRBV10-3 to TRBJ1-2; D is unresolved. V lost 2 bases, J lost 5 bases, and 9 bases lay in between. CDR3 length: 13 amino acids. Germline V gene sequence: CDR1 ENHRY, CDR2 SYGVKD. The CDR3 protein is CAISERAGYGYTF. CDR3 coding DNA: TGTGCCATCAGTGAGAGGGCGGGTTATGGCTACACCTTC.

This chain uses TRBV24-1 with TRBJ2-7; D is undetermined. Trimming removed 4 bases from V and 4 bases from J, with 7 bases in between. CDR1 KGHDR and CDR2 SFDVKD come from the germline V gene. CDR3 size: 12 residues. This chain's CDR3 is CATSDPGYEQYF. CDR3 DNA sequence: TGTGCCACCAGTGACCCAGGTTACGAGCAGTACTTC.